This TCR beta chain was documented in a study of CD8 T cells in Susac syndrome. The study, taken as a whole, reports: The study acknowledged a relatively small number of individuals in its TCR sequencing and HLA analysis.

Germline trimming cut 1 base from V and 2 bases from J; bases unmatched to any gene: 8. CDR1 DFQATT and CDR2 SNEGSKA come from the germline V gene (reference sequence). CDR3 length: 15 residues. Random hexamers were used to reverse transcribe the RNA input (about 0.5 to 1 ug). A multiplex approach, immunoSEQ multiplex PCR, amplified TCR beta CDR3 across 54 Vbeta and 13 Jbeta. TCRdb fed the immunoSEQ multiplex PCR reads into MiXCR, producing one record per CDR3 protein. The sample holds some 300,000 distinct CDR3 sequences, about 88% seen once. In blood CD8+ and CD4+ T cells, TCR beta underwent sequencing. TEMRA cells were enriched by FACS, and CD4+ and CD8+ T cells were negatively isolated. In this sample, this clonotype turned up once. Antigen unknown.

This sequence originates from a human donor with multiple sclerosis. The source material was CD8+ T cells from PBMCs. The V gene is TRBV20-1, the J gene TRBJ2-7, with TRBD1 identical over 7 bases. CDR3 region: CSARGSGQRPYEQYF. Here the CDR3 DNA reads TGCAGTGCTAGAGGGTCGGGACAGCGTCCCTACGAGCAGTACTTC.